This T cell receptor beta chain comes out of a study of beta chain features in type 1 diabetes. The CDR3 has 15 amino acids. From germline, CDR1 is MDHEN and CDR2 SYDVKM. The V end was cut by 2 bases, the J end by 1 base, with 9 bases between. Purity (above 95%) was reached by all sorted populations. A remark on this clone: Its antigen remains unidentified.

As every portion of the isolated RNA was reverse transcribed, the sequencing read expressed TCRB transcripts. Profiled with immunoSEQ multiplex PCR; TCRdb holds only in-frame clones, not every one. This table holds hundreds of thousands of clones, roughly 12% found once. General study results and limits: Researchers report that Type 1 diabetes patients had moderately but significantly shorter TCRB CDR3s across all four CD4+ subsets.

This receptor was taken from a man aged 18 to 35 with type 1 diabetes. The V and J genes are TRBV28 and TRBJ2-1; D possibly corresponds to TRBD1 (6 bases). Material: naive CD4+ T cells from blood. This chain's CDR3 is CASSLMGASYNEQFF. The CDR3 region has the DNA TGTGCCAGCAGTTTAATGGGGGCTTCCTACAATGAGCAGTTCTTC.